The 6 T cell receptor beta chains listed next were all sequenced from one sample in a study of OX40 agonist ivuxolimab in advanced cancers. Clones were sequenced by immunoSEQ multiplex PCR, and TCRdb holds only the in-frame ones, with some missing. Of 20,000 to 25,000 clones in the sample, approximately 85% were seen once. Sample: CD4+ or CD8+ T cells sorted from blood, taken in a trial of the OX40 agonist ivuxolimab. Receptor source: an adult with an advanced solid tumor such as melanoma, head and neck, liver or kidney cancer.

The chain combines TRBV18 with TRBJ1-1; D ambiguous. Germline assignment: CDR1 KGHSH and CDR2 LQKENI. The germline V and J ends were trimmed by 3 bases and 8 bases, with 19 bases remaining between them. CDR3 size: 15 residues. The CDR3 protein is CASSPSSRLSPEAFF. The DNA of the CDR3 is TGTGCCAGCTCACCGTCGAGTCGGTTGTCCCCCGAAGCTTTCTTT.

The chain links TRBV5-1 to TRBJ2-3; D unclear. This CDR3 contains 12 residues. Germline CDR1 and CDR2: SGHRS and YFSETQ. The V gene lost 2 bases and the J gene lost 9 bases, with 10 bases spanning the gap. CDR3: CASSFQLPTQYF. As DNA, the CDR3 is TGCGCCAGCAGCTTCCAGCTCCCCACGCAGTATTTT. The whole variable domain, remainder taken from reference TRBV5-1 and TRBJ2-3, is KAGVTQTPRYLIKTRGQQVTLSCSPISGHRSVSWYQQTPGQGLQFLFEYFSETQRNKGNFPGRFSGRQFSNSRSEMNVSTLELGDSALYLCASSFQLPTQYFGPGTRLTVL.

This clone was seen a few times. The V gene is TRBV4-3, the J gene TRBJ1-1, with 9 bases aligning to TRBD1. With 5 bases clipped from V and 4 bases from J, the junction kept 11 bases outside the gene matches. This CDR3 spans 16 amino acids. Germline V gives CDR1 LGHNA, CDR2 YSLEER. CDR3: CASSGGTGRVGTEAFF. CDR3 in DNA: TGCGCCAGCAGCGGAGGGACAGGGAGGGTAGGCACTGAAGCTTTCTTT.

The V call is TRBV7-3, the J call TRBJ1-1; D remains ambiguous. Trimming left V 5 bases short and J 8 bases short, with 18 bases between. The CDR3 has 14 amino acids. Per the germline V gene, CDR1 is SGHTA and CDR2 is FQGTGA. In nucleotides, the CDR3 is TGTGCCAGCAGCCCCGGACTTCAAAGACGGGAAGCTTTCTTT. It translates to CASSPGLQRREAFF.

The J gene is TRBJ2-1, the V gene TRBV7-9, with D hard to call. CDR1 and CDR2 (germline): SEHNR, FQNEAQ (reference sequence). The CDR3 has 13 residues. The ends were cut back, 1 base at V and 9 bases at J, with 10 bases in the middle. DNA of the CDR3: TGTGCCAGCAGCTTAGACCCCCAGAGTGAGCAGTTCTTC. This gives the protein CASSLDPQSEQFF.

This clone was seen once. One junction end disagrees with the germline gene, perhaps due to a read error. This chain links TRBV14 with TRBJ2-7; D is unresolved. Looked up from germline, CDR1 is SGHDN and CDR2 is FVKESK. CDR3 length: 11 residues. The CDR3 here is CASSQDGVRSF. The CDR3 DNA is TGTGCCAGCAGCCAAGATGGGGTAAGGTCGTTC.